A selection of T cell receptor beta chains follows, all from one sample in a study of T cells in narcolepsy. The assay was immunoSEQ multiplex PCR, and TCRdb's table has in-frame clones only and misses some. The sample consists of 28,000 or so clones, roughly four fifths of them appearing once. The specimen sequenced was CD45RA- memory CD4+ T cells from PBMCs. The source is a human donor with narcolepsy. The CDR3 runs from the conserved cysteine through the conserved F or W. Each record gives: D gene, clone size, J gene, V gene, CDR3 protein, CDR3 DNA. The D gene is left open where the match is weak. Clone size, where shown, is once, few, many, or a class for clones that have expanded.

D gene: .
clone size: .
J gene: TRBJ1-2
V gene: TRBV5-4
CDR3 protein: CASSLRGAGINYGYTF
CDR3 DNA: TGTGCCAGCAGCCTAAGGGGGGCAGGGATTAACTATGGCTACACCTTC

D gene: TRBD2
clone size: .
J gene: TRBJ2-3
V gene: TRBV11-3
CDR3 protein: CASSPSGGGRDTQYF
CDR3 DNA: TGTGCCAGCAGCCCCAGCGGGGGAGGACGGGATACGCAGTATTTT

D gene: TRBD2
clone size: .
J gene: TRBJ2-2
V gene: TRBV5-1
CDR3 protein: CASSFAGGINTGELFF
CDR3 DNA: TGCGCCAGCAGCTTCGCGGGGGGGATTAACACCGGGGAGCTGTTTTTT

D gene: .
clone size: .
J gene: TRBJ2-7
V gene: TRBV5-1
CDR3 protein: CASSSDRFFGEQYF
CDR3 DNA: TGCGCCAGCAGCTCCGACAGGTTTTTCGGGGAGCAGTACTTC

D gene: .
clone size: few
J gene: TRBJ1-6
V gene: TRBV14
CDR3 protein: CASSQLTTPHYNSPLHF
CDR3 DNA: TGTGCCAGCAGCCAATTGACAACACCTCATTATAATTCACCCCTCCACTTT

D gene: .
clone size: .
J gene: TRBJ1-2
V gene: TRBV7-9
CDR3 protein: CASSLGGFDYGYTF
CDR3 DNA: TGTGCCAGCAGCCTAGGGGGATTCGACTATGGCTACACCTTC

D gene: .
clone size: .
J gene: TRBJ1-5
V gene: TRBV19
CDR3 protein: CASKFGQGSQPQHF
CDR3 DNA: TGTGCCAGTAAGTTTGGACAAGGGAGTCAGCCCCAGCATTTT

D gene: TRBD1
clone size: .
J gene: TRBJ1-2
V gene: TRBV7-9
CDR3 protein: CASSPEDRGQPNYGYTF
CDR3 DNA: TGTGCCAGCAGCCCAGAGGACAGGGGCCAACCTAACTATGGCTACACCTTC

D gene: .
clone size: .
J gene: TRBJ2-7
V gene: TRBV28
CDR3 protein: CASRTGDALSYEQYF
CDR3 DNA: TGTGCCAGCAGAACAGGCGACGCCCTCTCCTACGAGCAGTACTTC

D gene: .
clone size: .
J gene: TRBJ1-1
V gene: TRBV5-4
CDR3 protein: CASSNRGWNTEAFF
CDR3 DNA: TGTGCCAGCAGCAACAGAGGGTGGAACACTGAAGCTTTCTTT

D gene: TRBD2
clone size: .
J gene: TRBJ2-1
V gene: TRBV5-1
CDR3 protein: CASSGIAGFGYNEQFF
CDR3 DNA: TGCGCCAGCAGCGGGATAGCGGGATTCGGCTACAATGAGCAGTTCTTC

D gene: .
clone size: .
J gene: TRBJ2-3
V gene: TRBV10-3
CDR3 protein: CAIRGGADTQYF
CDR3 DNA: TGTGCCATCAGGGGGGGAGCGGATACGCAGTATTTT

D gene: TRBD2
clone size: .
J gene: TRBJ2-3
V gene: TRBV2
CDR3 protein: CASSEAPAGGTDTQYF
CDR3 DNA: TGTGCCAGCAGTGAAGCGCCAGCGGGGGGCACAGATACGCAGTATTTT

D gene: .
clone size: .
J gene: TRBJ1-2
V gene: TRBV7-9
CDR3 protein: CASSLDVNYGYTF
CDR3 DNA: TGTGCCAGCAGCTTAGACGTCAACTATGGCTACACCTTC

D gene: .
clone size: few
J gene: TRBJ1-5
V gene: TRBV11-3
CDR3 protein: CASSPGPGDQPQHF
CDR3 DNA: TGTGCCAGCAGCCCGGGCCCCGGAGATCAGCCCCAGCATTTT

D gene: .
clone size: .
J gene: TRBJ2-3
V gene: TRBV9
CDR3 protein: CASSGGRVSTDTQYF
CDR3 DNA: TGTGCCAGCAGCGGGGGACGGGTAAGCACAGATACGCAGTATTTT

D gene: .
clone size: .
J gene: TRBJ2-7
V gene: TRBV19
CDR3 protein: CASSERDISYEQYF
CDR3 DNA: TGTGCCAGTAGTGAACGGGACATCTCCTACGAGCAGTACTTC

D gene: .
clone size: .
J gene: TRBJ2-5
V gene: TRBV11-2
CDR3 protein: CASSLGLTQETQYF
CDR3 DNA: TGTGCCAGCAGCTTAGGGCTAACCCAAGAGACCCAGTACTTC

D gene: .
clone size: .
J gene: TRBJ2-7
V gene: TRBV7-3
CDR3 protein: CASSLIAGGEQYF
CDR3 DNA: TGTGCCAGCAGCTTAATTGCCGGCGGGGAGCAGTACTTC

D gene: TRBD1
clone size: .
J gene: TRBJ2-2
V gene: TRBV5-8
CDR3 protein: CASSTGTGSTGELFF
CDR3 DNA: TGTGCCAGCAGCACCGGGACAGGGAGCACCGGGGAGCTGTTTTTT

D gene: .
clone size: .
J gene: TRBJ1-5
V gene: TRBV7-3
CDR3 protein: CASSPGTPPQPQHF
CDR3 DNA: TGTGCCAGCAGCCCCGGAACGCCACCTCAGCCCCAGCATTTT

D gene: TRBD1
clone size: once
J gene: TRBJ2-5
V gene: TRBV2
CDR3 protein: CASSATGQEGETQYF
CDR3 DNA: TGTGCCAGCAGCGCTACGGGACAGGAGGGAGAGACCCAGTACTTC

D gene: .
clone size: .
J gene: TRBJ1-1
V gene: TRBV9
CDR3 protein: CASSVAGQGSEAFF
CDR3 DNA: TGTGCCAGCAGCGTAGCTGGGCAAGGTTCTGAAGCTTTCTTT

D gene: TRBD2
clone size: .
J gene: TRBJ2-2
V gene: TRBV28
CDR3 protein: CASSLFRSGGRTGELFF
CDR3 DNA: TGTGCCAGCAGTTTATTCCGGAGCGGGGGGCGCACCGGGGAGCTGTTTTTT

D gene: .
clone size: .
J gene: TRBJ1-5
V gene: TRBV4-2
CDR3 protein: CASSQDSNQPQHF
CDR3 DNA: TGTGCCAGCAGCCAAGATAGCAATCAGCCCCAGCATTTT

D gene: TRBD2
clone size: once
J gene: TRBJ2-1
V gene: TRBV27
CDR3 protein: CASSPQVRGGQYNEQFF
CDR3 DNA: TGTGCCAGCAGTCCCCAGGTGCGGGGGGGCCAATACAATGAGCAGTTCTTC

D gene: .
clone size: .
J gene: TRBJ1-4
V gene: TRBV9
CDR3 protein: CASSATGTANEKLFF
CDR3 DNA: TGTGCCAGCAGCGCGACCGGGACGGCAAATGAAAAACTGTTTTTT

D gene: TRBD1
clone size: .
J gene: TRBJ1-4
V gene: TRBV19
CDR3 protein: CASSRTGWNEKLFF
CDR3 DNA: TGTGCCAGTAGTAGGACAGGGTGGAATGAAAAACTGTTTTTT

D gene: .
clone size: once
J gene: TRBJ1-2
V gene: TRBV7-9
CDR3 protein: CASSLRDFYGYTF
CDR3 DNA: TGTGCCAGCAGCTTAAGGGATTTCTATGGCTACACCTTC

D gene: .
clone size: .
J gene: TRBJ2-3
V gene: TRBV5-1
CDR3 protein: CASSFRDTDTQYF
CDR3 DNA: TGCGCCAGCAGCTTTAGGGACACAGATACGCAGTATTTT

D gene: TRBD1
clone size: .
J gene: TRBJ2-7
V gene: TRBV28
CDR3 protein: CASSTRGQGSHEQYF
CDR3 DNA: TGTGCCAGCAGTACCCGGGGACAGGGTAGCCACGAGCAGTACTTC

D gene: .
clone size: .
J gene: TRBJ2-1
V gene: TRBV10-3
CDR3 protein: CAIRQGGAMVLGEQFF
CDR3 DNA: TGTGCCATCCGTCAGGGGGGGGCAATGGTCTTAGGTGAGCAGTTCTTC

D gene: .
clone size: .
J gene: TRBJ2-4
V gene: TRBV28
CDR3 protein: CASSHDRLQNIQYF
CDR3 DNA: TGTGCCAGCAGCCACGACAGGCTACAAAACATTCAGTACTTC

D gene: .
clone size: .
J gene: TRBJ2-5
V gene: TRBV7-8
CDR3 protein: CASSLIVYQETQYF
CDR3 DNA: TGTGCCAGCAGCTTAATTGTCTACCAGGAGACCCAGTACTTC

D gene: .
clone size: .
J gene: TRBJ2-3
V gene: TRBV7-7
CDR3 protein: CASSPGLSSTDTQYF
CDR3 DNA: TGTGCCAGCAGCCCAGGCTTATCTAGCACAGATACGCAGTATTTT

D gene: .
clone size: .
J gene: TRBJ1-1
V gene: TRBV11-2
CDR3 protein: CASSLLRQNTEAFF
CDR3 DNA: TGTGCCAGCAGCTTGTTACGGCAGAACACTGAAGCTTTCTTT

D gene: TRBD1
clone size: .
J gene: TRBJ2-7
V gene: TRBV5-1
CDR3 protein: CASRRTGGAYEQYF
CDR3 DNA: TGCGCCAGCAGAAGGACAGGGGGCGCCTACGAGCAGTACTTC

D gene: .
clone size: .
J gene: TRBJ1-1
V gene: TRBV28
CDR3 protein: CASSLGGVDTEAFF
CDR3 DNA: TGTGCCAGCAGTTTAGGAGGGGTCGACACTGAAGCTTTCTTT

D gene: TRBD2
clone size: .
J gene: TRBJ2-1
V gene: TRBV27
CDR3 protein: CASSLDGRYGEQFF
CDR3 DNA: TGTGCCAGCAGTTTAGACGGGAGGTACGGTGAGCAGTTCTTC

D gene: .
clone size: once
J gene: TRBJ2-2
V gene: TRBV4-2
CDR3 protein: CASSRLGSSTGELFF
CDR3 DNA: TGTGCCAGCAGTAGATTGGGATCTAGCACCGGGGAGCTGTTTTTT

D gene: .
clone size: .
J gene: TRBJ1-2
V gene: TRBV30
CDR3 protein: CAREANYGYTF
CDR3 DNA: TGTGCCCGGGAGGCTAACTATGGCTACACCTTC

D gene: TRBD2
clone size: once
J gene: TRBJ2-2
V gene: TRBV5-1
CDR3 protein: CASSLSLGLAGGRPGELFF
CDR3 DNA: TGCGCCAGCAGCTTGTCCCTTGGACTAGCGGGAGGTCGCCCCGGGGAGCTGTTTTTT

D gene: .
clone size: .
J gene: TRBJ2-5
V gene: TRBV27
CDR3 protein: CASSWTLGGETQYF
CDR3 DNA: TGTGCCAGCAGTTGGACCCTAGGGGGGGAGACCCAGTACTTC

D gene: .
clone size: .
J gene: TRBJ1-1
V gene: TRBV28
CDR3 protein: CASPPVDARGTEAFF
CDR3 DNA: TGTGCCAGCCCCCCAGTGGACGCTCGGGGCACTGAAGCTTTCTTT

D gene: TRBD2
clone size: .
J gene: TRBJ2-7
V gene: TRBV10-3
CDR3 protein: CAISEGLAGGGRSYEQYF
CDR3 DNA: TGTGCCATCAGCGAAGGACTAGCGGGAGGGGGTAGGTCCTACGAGCAGTACTTC

D gene: .
clone size: .
J gene: TRBJ1-4
V gene: TRBV6-1
CDR3 protein: CASGTGSEKLFF
CDR3 DNA: TGTGCCAGCGGAACAGGTTCCGAAAAACTGTTTTTT

D gene: .
clone size: .
J gene: TRBJ2-3
V gene: TRBV28
CDR3 protein: CASSAHAGGTDTQYF
CDR3 DNA: TGTGCCAGCAGTGCCCATGCGGGTGGCACAGATACGCAGTATTTT

D gene: TRBD1
clone size: once
J gene: TRBJ2-2
V gene: TRBV18
CDR3 protein: CASSSDRAPNTGELFF
CDR3 DNA: TGTGCCAGCTCATCGGACAGGGCCCCCAACACCGGGGAGCTGTTTTTT

D gene: TRBD1
clone size: .
J gene: TRBJ2-1
V gene: TRBV11-3
CDR3 protein: CASSFGTGERNNEQFF
CDR3 DNA: TGTGCCAGCAGCTTCGGGACAGGGGAGAGAAACAATGAGCAGTTCTTC

D gene: .
clone size: .
J gene: TRBJ2-3
V gene: TRBV5-1
CDR3 protein: CASSLGLWDTQYF
CDR3 DNA: TGCGCCAGCAGCTTAGGCCTGTGGGATACGCAGTATTTT

D gene: .
clone size: .
J gene: TRBJ1-4
V gene: TRBV2
CDR3 protein: CASSVLRDEKLFF
CDR3 DNA: TGTGCCAGCAGTGTTTTGAGGGATGAAAAACTGTTTTTT

D gene: TRBD2
clone size: .
J gene: TRBJ2-3
V gene: TRBV5-4
CDR3 protein: CASSLGGLAGESTDTQYF
CDR3 DNA: TGTGCCAGCAGCTTGGGGGGACTAGCGGGAGAATCTACAGATACGCAGTATTTT

D gene: .
clone size: .
J gene: TRBJ2-2
V gene: TRBV2
CDR3 protein: CASSEAPNGLSELFF
CDR3 DNA: TGTGCCAGCAGTGAGGCACCAAACGGGTTGTCGGAGCTGTTTTTT

D gene: .
clone size: .
J gene: TRBJ2-6
V gene: TRBV9
CDR3 protein: CASSGVFSGANVLTF
CDR3 DNA: TGTGCCAGCAGCGGGGTCTTCTCTGGGGCCAACGTCCTGACTTTC

D gene: TRBD1
clone size: .
J gene: TRBJ1-1
V gene: TRBV9
CDR3 protein: CASSGQGQVEGSTEAFF
CDR3 DNA: TGTGCCAGCAGCGGCCAGGGACAGGTCGAGGGGTCCACTGAAGCTTTCTTT